Below, 19 T cell receptor beta chains from the same sample are listed, as sequenced in a study of blood T cell repertoires in COVID-19. The repertoire was sequenced with immunoSEQ multiplex PCR; TCRdb's copy has only in-frame clones and lacks some. The sample yields hundreds of thousands of clones, around 87% seen once. The material sequenced was peripheral blood. These receptors originate from a man aged 55 to 69 who had recovered from COVID-19.

This chain connects TRBV3-1 (or the pseudogene TRBV3-2) to TRBJ1-2; a weak D match, TRBD1 (5 bases). The CDR3 has 14 residues. V shed 0 bases and J shed 6 bases, with 11 bases lying between them. CDR1 and CDR2 (germline): LGHDT, YNNKEL (reference sequence). In DNA, the CDR3 is TGTGCCAGCAGCCAAGATCGGGGGGTAAATGGCTACACCTTC. This gives the protein CASSQDRGVNGYTF.

This sequence joins TRBV15 and TRBJ2-1; 9 positions match TRBD2. The CDR3 length is 16 residues. J gave up 6 bases and V 3 bases, and 9 bases lay outside the gene matches. Germline V gives CDR1 LNHNV, CDR2 YYDKDF (reference sequence). CDR3 nucleotide sequence: TGTGCCACCAGCAGTGGGACCGGGACTAGCATCAATGAGCAGTTCTTC. Protein sequence: CATSSGTGTSINEQFF.

V usage is TRBV3-1 (or the pseudogene TRBV3-2) and J usage is TRBJ1-4, with D perhaps TRBD1 (5 bases). The CDR3 length is 13 residues. The germline V and J ends were trimmed by 4 bases and 8 bases, with 11 bases remaining between them. The germline V gene has CDR1 LGHDT and CDR2 YNNKEL (reference sequence). The CDR3 DNA reads TGTGCCAGCAGCCTCGGGGGTTACGAAAAACTGTTTTTT. Amino acid sequence: CASSLGGYEKLFF.

This clone was picked up a small number of times. The V call is TRBV7-3, the J call TRBJ2-5; tentative D call: TRBD1 (5 bases). The CDR3 has 13 residues. Germline CDR1 SGHTA, CDR2 FQGTGA. The ends were cut back, 3 bases at V and 5 bases at J, with 10 bases in the middle. The CDR3 DNA reads as TGTGCCAGCAGCTTGACAGTTACGGAGACCCAGTACTTC. It codes for CASSLTVTETQYF.

In regard to this clone: The same CDR3 can be traced to other DNA sequences in this sample. This chain joins TRBV10-3 and TRBJ2-7; TRBD2 matches 10 bases. There are 14 residues in the CDR3. Germline V lookup: CDR1 ENHRY, CDR2 SYGVKD. Trimming cost V 4 bases and J 2 bases; bases outside gene matches: 2. The CDR3 region is CAISGAGGPYEQYF. As DNA, the CDR3 is TGTGCCATCAGTGGAGCGGGAGGGCCCTACGAGCAGTACTTC.

The chain carries TRBV27 and TRBJ1-1, with 9 bases that match TRBD1. Germline values: CDR1 MNHEY, CDR2 SMNVEV (reference sequence). The CDR3 sequence is 14 residues long. J lost 1 base, V lost 6 bases, and 3 bases had no gene match. The CDR3 DNA reads as TGTGCCAGCAGGCTGACAGGGGGGAACACTGAAGCTTTCTTT. This translates into CASRLTGGNTEAFF.

This chain uses TRBV19 with TRBJ2-1; TRBD2 matches 11 bases. Trimming removed 6 bases from V and 16 bases from J; junction bases left unmatched: 8. CDR1 LNHDA and CDR2 SQIVND come from the germline V gene (reference sequence). The CDR3 sequence is 12 residues long. This CDR3 reads CASSQTSGSFFF. The CDR3 DNA sequence: TGTGCCAGTAGCCAAACTAGCGGGAGTTTTTTCTTC.

The rearrangement uses TRBV2 and TRBJ2-5; TRBD2 might be the D (5 bases). The germline gives CDR1 SNHLY, CDR2 FYNNEI. The CDR3 covers 16 residues. Trimming removed 6 bases at V and 4 bases at J, with 21 bases between. The CDR3 protein is CASSLENGVGSETQYF. The CDR3 nucleotides read TGTGCCAGCAGCCTCGAGAACGGGGTAGGGTCAGAGACCCAGTACTTC.

Only one count was recorded for this clone. The J gene is TRBJ1-1, the V gene TRBV28; perhaps TRBD1 as D (6 bases). V lost 3 bases and J 1 base, leaving 21 bases between the germline ends. This CDR3 region has 18 residues. Germline values: CDR1 MDHEN, CDR2 SYDVKM. CDR3 DNA: TGTGCCAGCAGTTTGAGCGGTGGGCTGGGGGGGCAGAACACTGAAGCTTTCTTT. It is translated as CASSLSGGLGGQNTEAFF.

The CDR3 protein is CASSPPWGLTDTQYF. The CDR3, as DNA: TGTGCCAGCAGCCCCCCCTGGGGGCTCACAGATACGCAGTATTTT. This chain joins TRBV28 and TRBJ2-3; D possibly corresponds to TRBD1 (6 bases). The V gene's germline CDR1 is MDHEN and CDR2 SYDVKM. The CDR3 has 15 amino acids. Deletions cut 6 bases from V and 2 bases from J, with 15 bases between.

The V and J genes are TRBV28 and TRBJ2-1; 9 positions match TRBD2. Germline-derived CDR1 and CDR2 are MDHEN and SYDVKM. Trimming cost V 6 bases and J 9 bases; bases outside gene matches: 12. The CDR3 covers 15 residues. The CDR3 bases are TGTGCCAGCAGCCCAGCGGGAGGCCCTATGGGTGAGCAGTTCTTC. Protein sequence: CASSPAGGPMGEQFF.

The chain is built from TRBV5-1 and TRBJ2-7; 12 bases match TRBD1. Germline values: CDR1 SGHRS, CDR2 YFSETQ. CDR3 length equals 15 residues. Trimming removed 3 bases from V and 7 bases from J; junction bases left unmatched: 8. The CDR3 nucleotides read TGCGCCAGCAGCTCTTGGGGACAGGGGGCAGGAGAGCAGTACTTC. Residues: CASSSWGQGAGEQYF.

The rearrangement joins TRBV7-2 to TRBJ2-7, with D hard to call. There are 12 residues in the CDR3. Germline assignment: CDR1 SGHTA and CDR2 FQGNSA. The V and J ends lost 7 bases and 2 bases respectively, with 9 bases between them. The chain's CDR3 is CASTSKAYEQYF. CDR3 coding DNA: TGTGCCAGCACCTCTAAAGCCTACGAGCAGTACTTC.

The chain carries TRBV10-2 and TRBJ2-1, with 8 bases identical to TRBD2. This CDR3 spans 15 amino acids. The V gene end was trimmed by 10 bases and the J gene end by 3 bases; junction bases not matched to a gene: 11. Germline V gene lookup returns CDR1 WSHSY and CDR2 SAAADI. CDR3 nucleotide sequence: TGCGCCACAAGCGGGAGTGGGGGCTTCTACAATGAGCAGTTCTTC. Translation gives CATSGSGGFYNEQFF.

This clone was seen just once. This sequence joins TRBV7-2 and TRBJ2-3, with 8 bases identical to TRBD2. Losses at the gene ends were 5 bases for V and 3 bases for J; bases not matched to a gene: 10. CDR1 and CDR2 (germline): SGHTA, FQGNSA. The CDR3 sequence is 16 residues long. The CDR3 DNA sequence: TGTGCCAGCAGCCCCCCCGGGGGGGCGGCGACAGATACGCAGTATTTT. Its protein is CASSPPGGAATDTQYF.

The J gene is TRBJ2-4, the V gene TRBV30, with D possibly TRBD1 on 5 matching bases. The CDR3 loop spans 21 amino acids. Germline CDR1 and CDR2: GTSNPN and SVGIG (reference sequence). Trimming removed 2 bases at V and 1 base at J, with 30 bases between. CDR3 in amino acids: CAWSSQSPAGLFGIAKNIQYF. The CDR3 nucleotides read TGTGCCTGGAGTTCGCAATCCCCCGCAGGGTTATTCGGAATCGCCAAAAACATTCAGTACTTC.

The chain couples TRBV10-3 to TRBJ1-4; D gene uncertain. The ends were cut back, 5 bases at V and 6 bases at J, with 16 bases in the middle. This CDR3 comprises 15 residues. Germline V gene sequence: CDR1 ENHRY, CDR2 SYGVKD. CDR3 sequence (DNA): TGTGCCATCAGTAGAGACCTGAAAGCGGATGAAAAACTGTTTTTT. The encoded protein is CAISRDLKADEKLFF.

The V call is TRBV6-5, the J call TRBJ1-1; D ambiguous. CDR1 MNHEY and CDR2 SVGAGI come from the germline V gene. The V and J ends lost 6 bases and 1 base respectively, with 9 bases between them. This CDR3 contains 13 residues. CDR3 DNA: TGTGCCAGCAGGATATACAAGAACACTGAAGCTTTCTTT. This codes for CASRIYKNTEAFF.

This clone was seen only once. The chain combines TRBV30 with TRBJ2-5; 8 bases are a match to TRBD2. V dropped 3 bases and J dropped 2; count of bases not matched to a gene: 11. The CDR3 sequence is 16 residues long. Per the germline V gene, CDR1 is GTSNPN and CDR2 is SVGIG (reference sequence). CDR3 sequence reads: CAWRGRVAGKQETQYF. The CDR3 DNA is TGTGCCTGGAGGGGTAGGGTAGCGGGGAAGCAAGAGACCCAGTACTTC.